The 30 T cell receptor beta chains below were found in one sample sequenced in a study of immune heterogeneity within non-small cell lung tumors. Multiplex PCR amplified TCR beta CDR3 with 32 V and 13 J primers. TCRdb re-derived calls from the multiplex PCR reads in MiXCR, one entry per CDR3 protein. The table lists approximately 20,000 distinct CDR3 sequences, 25% to 35% of them singletons. TCRs were amplified from approximately 0.65 ug gDNA of bulk tumor per sample. Collection of several biopsies per primary tumor, spaced far apart, took place during surgery. The study enrolled patients with untreated, newly diagnosed non-small cell lung cancer who underwent curative surgery. The sequencing sample was made of lung tumor tissue. The receptors originated from a man aged 40-49 years with non-small cell lung cancer.

A note on this clonotype: This clone may be a read error of a much larger clone one base away. V is TRBV6-2 or TRBV6-3 and J is TRBJ2-7; 7 positions agree with TRBD2. V shed 7 bases, J shed 1 base, and the junction held 13 bases outside the gene matches. This CDR3 is built from 16 residues. The germline V gene has CDR1 MNHEY and CDR2 SVGEGT. The CDR3 here is CASIWTRGSGSYEQYF. CDR3 nucleotide sequence: TGTGCCAGCATTTGGACTAGAGGGAGTGGTTCCTACGAGCAGTACTTC.

The table lists this clonotype with many counts. The chain has TRBV20-1 and TRBJ2-2; D gene uncertain. V was pared by 0 bases and J by 3 bases, with 8 bases between. Germline values: CDR1 DFQATT, CDR2 SNEGSKA (reference sequence). The CDR3 sequence is 14 residues long. CDR3 sequence (DNA): TGCAGTGCTAGAGATGTCGGCGACACCGGGGAGCTGTTTTTT. It codes for CSARDVGDTGELFF.

Of note for this clonotype: It may be a read error: a sequence one base away is much more abundant. CDR3 loop: CASSPSWASYNEQFF. For the CDR3, the DNA is TGTGCCAGCAGCCCTAGCTGGGCATCCTACAATGAGCAGTTCTTC. V gene TRBV6-2 or TRBV6-3 combines with J gene TRBJ2-1; D might be TRBD2 (5 bases). The CDR3 runs 15 residues. The germline V gene has CDR1 MNHEY and CDR2 SVGEGT. V was pared by 6 bases and J by 1 base, with 13 bases between.

In nucleotides, the CDR3 is TGTGCCACCCAGGGAGCGGGAGACGGCACAGATACGCAGTATTTT. This translates into CATQGAGDGTDTQYF. The rearrangement links TRBV10-3 to TRBJ2-3, with 8 bases aligning to TRBD2. V lost 10 bases to trimming and J lost 1 base; unmatched junction nucleotides: 10. The CDR3 covers 15 residues. Germline CDR1 reads ENHRY; CDR2 reads SYGVKD.

This clonotype has a count of ten or more. The chain uses TRBV19 and TRBJ2-3, with 9 positions matching TRBD1. Germline values: CDR1 LNHDA, CDR2 SQIVND (reference sequence). The CDR3 sequence is 13 residues long. In nucleotides, the CDR3 is TGTGTCGGTCGGACAGGGGTCACAGATACGCAGTATTTT. This encodes CVGRTGVTDTQYF.

J is TRBJ2-1 and V is TRBV5-6; a weak D match, TRBD1 (6 bases). The CDR3 runs 15 residues. From germline, CDR1 is SGHDT and CDR2 YYEEEE. V lost 4 bases and J lost 11, with 22 bases in between. The CDR3 reads CASSGVGARVGKQFF. CDR3 nucleotide sequence: TGTGCCAGCAGCGGGGTGGGGGCGCGGGTCGGTAAGCAGTTCTTC.

This clonotype was observed a few times. The chain carries TRBV4-2 and TRBJ2-2; D uncertain. Trimming stripped 0 bases from V and 2 bases from J, with 7 bases between. Per germline, CDR1 LGHNA and CDR2 YNFKEQ. The CDR3 runs to 15 residues. For the CDR3, the DNA is TGTGCCAGCAGCCAAGAGCGGACCAACACCGGGGAGCTGTTTTTT. Translation gives CASSQERTNTGELFF.

In the case of this clonotype: This could be a read error, since a much larger clone is one nucleotide away. The CDR3 loop is CASSLGSSVGYTF. CDR3 in DNA: TGTGCCAGCAGCTTAGGTTCCTCCGTGGGCTACACCTTC. The chain uses TRBV9 and TRBJ1-2; no clear D gene. This CDR3 is built from 13 residues. The V gene's germline CDR1 is SGDLS and CDR2 YYNGEE. Trimming shortened V by 4 bases and J by 8 bases, and 15 bases separated the two germline ends.

The gene calls are TRBV6-5 and TRBJ2-5; possible D gene TRBD2, 5 bases. The CDR3 is made up of 14 amino acids. V was cut by 2 bases and J by 4 bases, with 11 bases left in between. Per germline, CDR1 MNHEY and CDR2 SVGAGI. In DNA form, the CDR3 reads TGTGCCAGCAGTTACCTAGCACTGGGAGAGACCCAGTACTTC. The encoded protein is CASSYLALGETQYF.

This clonotype was observed at least ten times. The genes are TRBV9 and TRBJ2-1; D might be TRBD2 (5 bases). V was pared by 5 bases and J by 0 bases, with 9 bases between. Germline values: CDR1 SGDLS, CDR2 YYNGEE. This CDR3 is built from 14 residues. The CDR3 DNA reads TGTGCCAGCAGTTCGGGGAGCTCCTACAATGAGCAGTTCTTC. Translation: CASSSGSSYNEQFF.

This chain connects TRBV28 to TRBJ2-5; 9 positions agree with TRBD1. V dropped 6 bases and J dropped 4; count of bases not matched to a gene: 9. This CDR3 is 15 amino acids long. Germline V lookup: CDR1 MDHEN, CDR2 SYDVKM. The CDR3 protein is CASRKLQGAGETQYF. CDR3 DNA: TGTGCCAGCAGGAAATTACAGGGGGCAGGAGAGACCCAGTACTTC.

The V and J genes are TRBV18 and TRBJ1-5; a possible D gene is TRBD1 (6 bases). The germline CDR1 and CDR2 sequences are KGHSH and LQKENI. Deletions cut 4 bases from V and 4 bases from J, with 17 bases between. The CDR3 is 16 amino acids. CDR3 amino acids: CASSQTDSLRNQPQHF. CDR3 nucleotide sequence: TGTGCCAGCTCACAAACGGACAGTTTGAGAAATCAGCCCCAGCATTTT.

This clonotype was detected only a few times. The J gene is TRBJ2-1, the V gene TRBV6-1, with D perhaps matching TRBD1 or TRBD2 (5 bases each). The CDR3 is made up of 15 amino acids. V dropped 3 bases and J dropped 8 bases, with 17 bases sitting between them. The germline gives CDR1 MNHNS, CDR2 SASEGT. The CDR3 region has the DNA TGTGCCAGCAGTGAGTGGGGGACCATCGGAGATGAGCAGTTCTTC. Translated, it gives CASSEWGTIGDEQFF.

The chain joins TRBV5-8 to TRBJ2-3, with 11 bases matching TRBD1. The CDR3 extends over 17 amino acids. The germline gives CDR1 SGHTS, CDR2 YDEGEE. V trimming: 5 bases; J trimming: 4 bases; junction bases outside the gene matches: 12. The CDR3 DNA follows: TGTGCCAGCAGGACAGAAAAGGGACAGGGGGTGCCAGATACGCAGTATTTT. Translated: CASRTEKGQGVPDTQYF.

This clonotype was picked up a small number of times. V usage is TRBV4-1 and J usage is TRBJ2-7; D ambiguous. The CDR3 covers 13 residues. With 6 bases removed from V and 5 bases from J, the gap between germline ends came to 14 bases. Germline V gives CDR1 MGHRA, CDR2 YSYEKL. CDR3: CASSHREYNEQYF. CDR3 sequence (DNA): TGCGCCAGCAGTCACCGAGAGTATAACGAGCAGTACTTC.

This clonotype is classed as medium-sized (0.01 to 0.1%). This sequence joins TRBV7-8 and TRBJ1-2, with 10 bases lining up with TRBD1. The trim removed 6 bases at V and 8 bases at J, leaving 6 bases unmatched. Germline V gene sequence: CDR1 SGHVS, CDR2 FQNEAQ. The length of the CDR3 is 13 residues. As DNA, the CDR3 is TGTGCCAGCAGTTCGGACAGGGGGGGAGGCTACACCTTC. Its translation is CASSSDRGGGYTF.

This clonotype was detected a few times. The chain has TRBV11-2 and TRBJ2-5; D is tentatively TRBD1 or TRBD2 (6 bases each). The CDR3 runs to 15 residues. With 1 base removed from V and 1 base from J, the gap between germline ends came to 10 bases. Germline loops: CDR1 SGHAT, CDR2 FQNNGV. CDR3 amino acids: CASSLGGASQETQYF. For the CDR3, the DNA is TGTGCCAGCAGCTTAGGGGGGGCCTCCCAAGAGACCCAGTACTTC. The complete variable domain, with remaining parts taken from reference TRBV11-2 and TRBJ2-5, reads EAGVAQSPRYKIIEKRQSVAFWCNPISGHATLYWYQQILGQGPKLLIQFQNNGVVDDSQLPKDRFSAERLKGVDSTLKIQPAKLEDSAVYLCASSLGGASQETQYFGPGTRLLVL.

This clonotype is classed as medium-sized. The rearrangement joins TRBV5-1 to TRBJ2-5; D gene unclear. CDR1 is SGHRS, CDR2 YFSETQ, per germline. The CDR3 is made up of 13 amino acids. Trimming shortened V by 0 bases and J by 3 bases, and 6 bases separated the two germline ends. CDR3 amino acids: CASSLGQKETQYF. The DNA of the CDR3 is TGCGCCAGCAGCTTGGGGCAAAAAGAGACCCAGTACTTC.

This clonotype was found many times. The V gene is TRBV4-3, the J gene TRBJ1-2; 7 bases map to TRBD1. CDR3 length: 15 residues. The germline V gene has CDR1 LGHNA and CDR2 YSLEER. J was trimmed by 2 bases and V by 2 bases; bases with no gene match: 5. In DNA form, the CDR3 reads TGCGCCAGCAGCCAAACCTCGACAGGGAACTATGGCTACACCTTC. Encoded protein: CASSQTSTGNYGYTF.

As for this clonotype: A read error is possible here, since a much larger clone lies one base away. The chain uses TRBV29-1 and TRBJ1-3; a possible D gene is TRBD1 (6 bases). The CDR3 extends over 12 amino acids. Germline V lookup: CDR1 SQVTM, CDR2 ANQGSEA. CDR3 amino acids: CSVRGPGSTIYF. The CDR3 nucleotides read TGCAGCGTCAGGGGCCCTGGAAGCACCATATATTTT.

This clonotype was observed many times. The chain joins TRBV6-5 to TRBJ2-6, with TRBD1 matching 7 bases. Germline V lookup: CDR1 MNHEY, CDR2 SVGAGI. The CDR3 is made up of 17 amino acids. V lost 2 bases, J lost 0 bases, and 4 bases stayed unmatched. This chain's CDR3 is CASSYRGPASGANVLTF. The CDR3 DNA reads TGTGCCAGCAGTTACAGGGGGCCCGCCTCTGGGGCCAACGTCCTGACTTTC.

This sequence joins TRBV6-5 and TRBJ2-3; D is undetermined. The length of the CDR3 is 14 residues. V was trimmed by 3 bases and J by 2 bases, leaving 9 bases between them. CDR1 is MNHEY, CDR2 SVGAGI, per germline. The CDR3 region is CASSYSRDTDTQYF. The CDR3 DNA sequence: TGTGCCAGCAGTTATTCAAGAGACACAGATACGCAGTATTTT.

This clonotype was observed at least ten times. V and J are TRBV6-5 and TRBJ1-1; D gene ambiguous. Germline V gives CDR1 MNHEY, CDR2 SVGAGI. V was clipped by 6 bases and J by 8 bases, with 16 bases between them. The CDR3 is made up of 13 amino acids. CDR3 sequence (DNA): TGTGCCAGCAGCGTCCCGGGCCTGGGCGAAGCTTTCTTT. Translated: CASSVPGLGEAFF.

The chain is built from TRBV9 and TRBJ1-4, with TRBD1 matching 11 bases. This CDR3 has 16 residues. CDR1 and CDR2 from the germline V gene are SGDLS and YYNGEE. V lost 3 bases, J lost 4 bases, and 5 bases stayed unmatched. CDR3 DNA sequence: TGTGCCAGCAGCGAAAAAGGGACAGGGGGTAATGAAAAACTGTTTTTT. This gives the protein CASSEKGTGGNEKLFF.

On this clonotype itself: A much larger clone sits a single nucleotide away, making a read error possible. This chain uses TRBV6-1 with TRBJ2-7; 8 nucleotides match TRBD2. The CDR3 is 15 residues long. Germline CDR1 MNHNS, CDR2 SASEGT. J lost 5 bases, V lost 7 bases, and 13 bases had no gene match. CDR3 residues: CASTQEGTRGNEQYF. CDR3 in DNA: TGTGCCAGCACCCAGGAAGGGACTAGAGGGAACGAGCAGTACTTC.

On this clonotype itself: Possible read error: a much larger clone is one base away. V and J are TRBV20-1 and TRBJ1-5; no clear D gene. Germline-derived CDR1 and CDR2 are DFQATT and SNEGSKA (reference sequence). V gave up 2 bases and J gave up 6 bases, with 8 bases separating them. This CDR3 comprises 12 residues. CDR3 amino acids: CSARTSVQPQHF. The CDR3 DNA is TGCAGTGCTAGAACCTCTGTTCAGCCCCAGCATTTT.

This clonotype has more than one count but fewer than ten. This chain connects TRBV7-2 to TRBJ1-6; D might be TRBD1 (5 bases). CDR3 length: 15 residues. Germline-derived CDR1 and CDR2 are SGHTA and FQGNSA. Trimming stripped 4 bases from V and 10 bases from J, with 17 bases between. In DNA, the CDR3 is TGTGCCAGCAGCTCGGGAGACAGACGGGGCTCACCCCTCCACTTT. Translated: CASSSGDRRGSPLHF.

In its sample, this clonotype is medium-sized. This chain links TRBV6-5 with TRBJ2-1; possible D gene TRBD2, 6 bases. This CDR3 comprises 15 residues. V lost 2 bases, J lost 0 bases, and 8 bases lay in between. Per the germline V gene, CDR1 is MNHEY and CDR2 is SVGAGI. CDR3 sequence reads: CASSYRRDSYNEQFF. The CDR3 DNA reads TGTGCCAGCAGTTACAGGAGGGACTCCTACAATGAGCAGTTCTTC.

At least ten counts were recorded for this clonotype. The chain has TRBV6-6 and TRBJ1-6; unclear D gene. CDR3 length equals 15 residues. V lost 2 bases and J 7 bases, leaving 12 bases between the germline ends. Germline CDR1 MNHNY, CDR2 SVGAGI (reference sequence). The CDR3 loop is CASSYPQTRNSPLHF. Written as DNA, the CDR3 is TGTGCCAGCAGTTACCCTCAGACCCGCAATTCACCCCTCCACTTT.

The gene calls are TRBV5-1 and TRBJ1-1; D call uncertain. This CDR3 contains 14 residues. V lost 5 bases and J 2 bases, leaving 13 bases between the germline ends. Per germline, CDR1 SGHRS and CDR2 YFSETQ. The CDR3 coding sequence is TGCGCCAGCAGTTATGACGGGTTCAACACTGAAGCTTTCTTT. This gives the protein CASSYDGFNTEAFF.